One and the same sample provided the 8 T cell receptor beta chains below, sequenced in a study of blood T cell repertoires in COVID-19. Sequenced by immunoSEQ multiplex PCR; TCRdb stores in-frame clones only, minus some. The profile shows 150,000 to 200,000 clones, roughly 84% of them singletons. Sequenced sample: peripheral blood. All receptors derive from a woman of 80 years or more with active or convalescent COVID-19.

The chain carries TRBV7-2 and TRBJ1-1, with TRBD1 matching 8 bases. The CDR3 spans 14 residues. From germline, CDR1 is SGHTA and CDR2 FQGNSA. The V and J ends lost 5 bases and 5 bases, in that order; junction bases with no gene match: 7. CDR3 nucleotides: TGTGCCAGCAGCATGACACAGGGGGTGACTGAAGCTTTCTTT. Encoded protein: CASSMTQGVTEAFF.

This clone was recorded only once. This CDR3 reads CASSLAPGLGLDEQYF. CDR3 DNA: TGTGCCAGCAGCTTAGCGCCGGGACTAGGGCTCGACGAGCAGTACTTC. This chain links TRBV7-9 with TRBJ2-7, with 8 positions matching TRBD2. CDR3 size: 16 residues. The germline CDR1 and CDR2 sequences are SEHNR and FQNEAQ (reference sequence). The junction had 9 bases not matched to a gene; V was cut back by 0 bases and J by 5 bases.

The chain links TRBV2 to TRBJ2-1; tentative D call: TRBD2 (6 bases). V was clipped by 8 bases and J by 8 bases, with 19 bases between them. CDR1 and CDR2 (germline): SNHLY, FYNNEI. The CDR3 contains 14 residues. The CDR3 coding sequence is TGTGCCAGCTGCGGGAATCGTGATTGTGATGAGCAGTTCTTC. Translation gives CASCGNRDCDEQFF. Filled out from reference TRBV2 and TRBJ2-1, the complete variable domain reads EPEVTQTPSHQVTQMGQEVILRCVPISNHLYFYWYRQILGQKVEFLVSFYNNEISEKSEIFDDQFSVERPDGSNFTLKIRSTKLEDSAMYFCASCGNRDCDEQFFGPGTRLTVL.

The V gene is TRBV7-7, the J gene TRBJ2-5; 8 nucleotides agree with TRBD1. Germline V CDR1 and CDR2: SSHAT, FNYEAQ (reference sequence). J was trimmed by 4 bases and V by 6 bases; bases with no gene match: 4. The CDR3 has 13 amino acids. The CDR3 protein is CASSTQGAETQYF. CDR3 nucleotide sequence: TGTGCCAGCAGTACGCAGGGGGCAGAGACCCAGTACTTC.

This clone was seen more than once but under ten times. The chain links TRBV4-1 to TRBJ1-5, with D maybe TRBD1 (5 bases). V was pared by 0 bases and J by 4 bases, with 16 bases between. There are 17 residues in the CDR3. The germline gives CDR1 MGHRA, CDR2 YSYEKL. CDR3 region: CASSQDPVRGDNQPQHF. The CDR3 nucleotides are TGCGCCAGCAGCCAAGATCCCGTTAGGGGCGATAATCAGCCCCAGCATTTT.

This rearrangement joins TRBV6-5 to TRBJ2-3, with 7 nucleotides matching TRBD1. Germline-derived CDR1 and CDR2 are MNHEY and SVGAGI. The CDR3 sequence is 12 residues long. Written as DNA, the CDR3 is TGTACTACCGAGGGGGCCACAGATACGCAGTATTTT. Protein: CTTEGATDTQYF.

V is TRBV6-5 and J is TRBJ2-6; 7 positions match TRBD2. The junction had 5 bases not matched to a gene; V was cut back by 2 bases and J by 4 bases. This CDR3 is built from 16 residues. CDR1 MNHEY and CDR2 SVGAGI come from the germline V gene. Here the CDR3 DNA reads TGTGCCAGCAGTTACGGGCGGGGGAAAGGGGCCAACGTCCTGACTTTC. Amino acids: CASSYGRGKGANVLTF.

The chain links TRBV19 to TRBJ2-7, with 10 bases aligning to TRBD1. V gave up 5 bases and J gave up 9 bases; unmatched junction bases: 10. The CDR3 consists of 14 residues. Germline lookup yields CDR1 LNHDA and CDR2 SQIVND (reference sequence). Here the CDR3 reads CASSFTGTGAGQYF. CDR3 in DNA: TGTGCCAGTAGTTTCACCGGGACAGGGGCTGGGCAGTACTTC.